This T cell receptor beta chain was obtained from a study of spatial heterogeneity in lung cancer. Many counts were recorded for this clonotype. Single TCR cDNA molecules each had their own unique molecular identifier. One entry per CDR3 protein, called by TCRdb with MiXCR from the 5' RACE reads. The top ten hold approximately 35% of the sample, which has 35,000 to 50,000 distinct CDR3 sequences, around 3.3% seen once. Time point defined: sample taken at primary tumor resection. Germline V gene data show CDR1 as DFQATT and CDR2 as SNEGSKA (reference sequence). V lost 4 bases and J lost 4, with 11 bases in between. The length of the CDR3 is 14 residues.

The origin of this receptor is a male donor with early-stage non-small cell lung cancer. V usage is TRBV20-1 and J usage is TRBJ1-6; D is possibly TRBD1 (5 bases). This specimen consisted of normal lung tissue next to the tumor, obtained at surgery. CDR3 nucleotide sequence: TGCAGTGCTATGGGGGGTTCATATAATTCACCCCTCCACTTT. It yields the protein CSAMGGSYNSPLHF.